The clone carrying this TCR beta chain showed up many times. This sample is part of a study of T cells in Graves' hyperthyroidism and ophthalmopathy. Amplified TCR beta CDR3 regions derived from RNA transcripts. The HTBI set primed first-round TCR CDR3 RT-PCR. Using its own MiXCR run on the multiplex PCR reads, TCRdb lists one record per CDR3 protein. This sample has approximately 600,000 distinct CDR3 sequences; roughly 13% occur once, and the top ten carry 4.5% to 6%. V lost 10 bases and J lost 8, with 15 bases in between. Per germline, CDR1 ENHRY and CDR2 SYGVKD. The CDR3 has 13 residues. V usage is TRBV10-3 and J usage is TRBJ1-6, with a weak D call TRBD1 (6 bases). This sequence originates from a woman younger than 45 with Graves' hyperthyroidism that later progressed to Graves' ophthalmopathy. The sample was blood. This CDR3 is CASSGHDDSPLHF. The CDR3 nucleotides are TGTGCCAGTTCGGGACATGATGATTCACCCCTCCACTTT.